This T cell receptor (beta chain) was captured in a study of blood T cell repertoires in COVID-19. Overall study context: Italy, Spain and the United States were the sources of the convalescent and acute COVID-19 samples. Nucleic acid was either cDNA or gDNA, and it came from T cells, B-cell-depleted T cells, or PBMCs.

In the original workflow: Estimation of nucleated cell counts was performed using reference gene primer amplification. The method was immunoSEQ multiplex PCR; TCRdb's version includes in-frame clones alone and lacks a portion of them. V, J and clone size derive from that table, while D and trimming were established from the DNA sequence. Altogether 53,000 or so clones are present, 82% being singletons, with the ten largest covering 11% to 15%. The TCR sequence derives from a human donor in a cohort sampled during active COVID-19. The source material was peripheral blood.

The CDR3 nucleotides are TGTGCCAGCAGCTCGTCGACAGGGGGCTATTACGAGCAGTACTTC. It is translated as CASSSSTGGYYEQYF. The chain couples TRBV7-6 to TRBJ2-7; 10 bases are shared with TRBD1. This CDR3 spans 15 amino acids. V lost 4 bases to trimming and J lost 4 bases; unmatched junction nucleotides: 7. Germline CDR1 reads SGHVS; CDR2 reads FNYEAQ.